The rows below give T cell receptor beta chains drawn from one sample of a study of OX40 agonist ivuxolimab in advanced cancers. Sequencing was performed with immunoSEQ multiplex PCR; in TCRdb, only in-frame clones are kept and a portion is missing. The sample lists roughly 68,000 clones, around 87% occurring once. The sequences come from CD4+ or CD8+ T cells sorted from blood, collected in a trial of the OX40 agonist ivuxolimab. These receptor sequences come from an adult with an advanced solid tumor such as melanoma, head and neck, liver or kidney cancer. The CDR3 runs from the conserved cysteine through the conserved F or W. Fields, in order: clone size, J gene, V gene, D gene, CDR3 DNA, CDR3 protein. D genes are given only for firm matches. Rows may omit the clone size; those that give it use once, few, many or a size class.

>-|TRBJ1-5|TRBV27|TRBD1
TGTGCCAGCAGTACAACGACAGGGGGCTGGAGCAATCAGCCCCAGCATTTT
CASSTTTGGWSNQPQHF
>-|TRBJ2-2|TRBV4-1|-
TGCGCCAGCAGCCGGGCCGTGGTGCTTTCTCCCGGGGAGCTGTTTTTT
CASSRAVVLSPGELFF
>-|TRBJ1-5|TRBV7-2|-
TGTGCCAGCAGCCCCCGGGGAGTGCAGCCCCAGCATTTT
CASSPRGVQPQHF
>-|TRBJ1-4|TRBV6-1|TRBD1
TGTGCCAGCAGGGAGACAGGGAAGGTTCAAAAACTGTTTTTT
CASRETGKVQKLFF
>-|TRBJ2-1|TRBV6-6|-
TGTGCCAGCAGTTACGGAATAGACAGCTACAATGAGCAGTTCTTC
CASSYGIDSYNEQFF
>-|TRBJ1-1|TRBV5-4|TRBD1
TGTGCCAGCAGCTTGGATCACAGGGGGTTCCTCGCGTGGGACACTGAAGCTTTCTTT
CASSLDHRGFLAWDTEAFF
>-|TRBJ2-7|TRBV27|-
TGTGCCAGCAAGCCGTTGATTAGCCCCGGCTACGAGCAGTACTTC
CASKPLISPGYEQYF
>-|TRBJ1-2|TRBV13|TRBD1
TGTACCAGCAGCCTCAGGGGGAACGTTGGAGGCTACACCTTC
CTSSLRGNVGGYTF
>-|TRBJ2-3|TRBV12-5|-
TGTGCTAGTGGCCGGGGGGATACGCAGTATTTT
CASGRGDTQYF
>-|TRBJ2-6|TRBV5-1|TRBD1
TGCGCCAGCAGCCGGACAGGGACGGGGGCCAACGTCCTGACTTTC
CASSRTGTGANVLTF
>-|TRBJ1-2|TRBV7-2|-
TGTGCCAGCAGCTCGTCACAGCAAGCCTATGGCTACACCTTC
CASSSSQQAYGYTF
>-|TRBJ2-7|TRBV30|-
TGTGCCTGGAGTTACGAACCCTACGAGCAGTACTTC
CAWSYEPYEQYF
>once|TRBJ1-2|TRBV7-8|-
TGTGCCAGCAGCGACCAAAGGGACACCTTCTATGGCTACACCTTC
CASSDQRDTFYGYTF
>-|TRBJ2-7|TRBV28|-
TGTGCCAGCAGCCCTCCTTGGGTGCGAATAAACTACGAGCAGTACTTC
CASSPPWVRINYEQYF
>-|TRBJ2-5|TRBV9|-
TGTGCCAGCAGCTCGAAGGGCCTTCAAGAGACCCAGTACTTC
CASSSKGLQETQYF
>-|TRBJ2-7|TRBV25-1|-
TGTGCCAGCAGTCAGCAGGTCTCCTACGAGCAGTACTTC
CASSQQVSYEQYF
>-|TRBJ2-1|TRBV7-9|-
TGTGCCAGCAGCTCATTTACCAGCTACAATGAGCAGTTCTTC
CASSSFTSYNEQFF
>-|TRBJ2-1|TRBV27|TRBD1
TGTGCCAGCAGGCGACAGGGGCGCTACAATGAGCAGTTCTTC
CASRRQGRYNEQFF
>-|TRBJ2-3|TRBV2|TRBD1
TGTGCCAGCCGGACGCGGACAGGGGCCGACACAGATACGCAGTATTTT
CASRTRTGADTDTQYF
>-|TRBJ1-1|TRBV27|-
TGTGCCAGCAGTTTATCGATGAACACTGAAGCTTTCTTT
CASSLSMNTEAFF
>-|TRBJ2-7|TRBV5-6|TRBD1
TGTGCCAGCAGCTCGGACAGGGTGGCGTTTGACGAGCAGTACTTC
CASSSDRVAFDEQYF
>-|TRBJ2-3|TRBV27|TRBD2
TGTGCCAGCACCATAAGCGGGAGCATCAACACAGATACGCAGTATTTT
CASTISGSINTDTQYF
>once|TRBJ1-1|TRBV6-5|-
TGTGCCAGCAGTTACGCCAGGAACACTGAAGCTTTCTTT
CASSYARNTEAFF
>-|TRBJ1-4|TRBV4-1|-
TGCGCCAGCAGCCAAGGCGAAAAACTGTTTTTT
CASSQGEKLFF
>-|TRBJ2-7|TRBV7-9|-
TGTGCCAGCAGCCCGAGCGTTCAGAGCTCCTACGAGCAGTACTTC
CASSPSVQSSYEQYF
>-|TRBJ2-1|TRBV11-3|-
TGTGCCAGCAGCTTAGATCAGGGGCGCCCGTACAATGAGCAGTTCTTC
CASSLDQGRPYNEQFF
>-|TRBJ2-1|TRBV19|-
TGTGCCAGTAGTATCCAGGGACCCTACAATGAGCAGTTCTTC
CASSIQGPYNEQFF
>few|TRBJ2-7|TRBV5-4|-
TGTGCCAGCAGCTTGGGCTACGAGCAGTACTTC
CASSLGYEQYF
>-|TRBJ1-4|TRBV2|-
TGTGCCAGCAGTGAAGCGCTTGGAGGGTATCCGTTTTTT
CASSEALGGYPFF
>-|TRBJ1-1|TRBV19|-
TGTGCCAGTAGGGACACTGAAGCTTTCTTT
CASRDTEAFF
>-|TRBJ1-1|TRBV27|-
TGTGCCAGCAGTTTAGGGAGGGTCGGACACACTGAAGCTTTCTTT
CASSLGRVGHTEAFF
>-|TRBJ2-7|TRBV13|TRBD2
TGTGCCAGCAGCTCGCCGGGACTAGTTCTCGAGCAGTACTTC
CASSSPGLVLEQYF
>-|TRBJ1-4|TRBV4-1|-
TGCGCCAGCAGCCAAGTTCTCTCGGAGAATGAAAAACTGTTTTTT
CASSQVLSENEKLFF
>-|TRBJ2-2|TRBV7-7|TRBD2
TGTGCCAGCAGCTCGACGTCGTCGGGACTAGCGGTTAACACCGGGGAGCTGTTTTTT
CASSSTSSGLAVNTGELFF
>-|TRBJ2-5|TRBV19|TRBD1
TGTGCCAGTAGTATGTTGGGACAGGGACCAGAGACCCAGTACTTC
CASSMLGQGPETQYF
>-|TRBJ2-1|TRBV5-4|TRBD2
TGTGCCAGCAGCTTGGTGGTTAGCGGGGCAACCTACAATGAGCAGTTCTTC
CASSLVVSGATYNEQFF
>-|TRBJ2-7|TRBV5-1|-
TGCGCCAGCAGCTTGCGGAGTTCCTACGAGCAGTACTTC
CASSLRSSYEQYF
>-|TRBJ2-7|TRBV28|TRBD2
TGTGCCAGCAGTTTCAACCTAGCGGGAGCCGCCGGCTACGAGCAGTACTTC
CASSFNLAGAAGYEQYF
>-|TRBJ2-1|TRBV30|TRBD2
TGTGCCTTTAGCGGGGTCCCCTACAATGAGCAGTTCTTC
CAFSGVPYNEQFF
>-|TRBJ2-5|TRBV7-9|-
TGTGCCAGCAGCTTAGTCGGGCAAGAGACCCAGTACTTC
CASSLVGQETQYF
>-|TRBJ1-1|TRBV19|-
TGTGCCAGTAGTATTCCGGGACTTCCTTCGGTCACTGAAGCTTTCTTT
CASSIPGLPSVTEAFF
>-|TRBJ2-7|TRBV29-1|TRBD1
TGCAGCGTTGACCCGGACAGGGGGCAGGGCGAGCAGTACTTC
CSVDPDRGQGEQYF
>-|TRBJ2-1|TRBV9|-
TGTGCCAGCAGCGTCGGGACGTCCAATGAGCAGTTCTTC
CASSVGTSNEQFF
>-|TRBJ1-2|TRBV2|-
TGTGCCAGCCAGGGCGGGGATGGCTACACCTTC
CASQGGDGYTF
>-|TRBJ2-7|TRBV6-5|-
TGTGCCAGCTGGGAAGGTAACGAGCAGTACTTC
CASWEGNEQYF
>-|TRBJ1-5|TRBV25-1|-
TGTGCCAGCGTCGACGGGCCTCGCAATCAGCCCCAGCATTTT
CASVDGPRNQPQHF
>-|TRBJ2-2|TRBV28|-
TGTGCCAGCAGTTTATCTGGGAACACCGGGGAGCTGTTTTTT
CASSLSGNTGELFF
>once|TRBJ1-2|TRBV7-2|TRBD1
TGTGCCAGCAGCTTAGGGGCAGGGGGCGCGTTCTATGGCTACACCTTC
CASSLGAGGAFYGYTF
>-|TRBJ2-1|TRBV28|-
TGTGCCAGCAGTTTGAGAGGAGGCGGGACGATATACAATGAGCAGTTCTTC
CASSLRGGGTIYNEQFF
>-|TRBJ2-7|TRBV19|TRBD2
TGTGCCATTTCCCAATCAGCGGGAGCGCCCTACGAGCAGTACTTC
CAISQSAGAPYEQYF
>-|TRBJ2-7|TRBV28|-
TGTGCCAGCAACCTCGGGACACGGGGCTACGAGCAGTACTTC
CASNLGTRGYEQYF
>-|TRBJ2-3|TRBV7-9|-
TGTGCCAGCAGCTTGGTAACAGGGCCAGATACGCAGTATTTT
CASSLVTGPDTQYF
>-|TRBJ1-1|TRBV10-3|-
TGTGCCATCAAGGGGGGCGGGTCTGAAGCTTTCTTT
CAIKGGGSEAFF
>-|TRBJ1-1|TRBV27|-
TGTGCCAGCAGCGCCGCCCAAGGGGGTCGCAACGAAGCTTTCTTT
CASSAAQGGRNEAFF
>-|TRBJ2-7|TRBV11-1|-
TGTGCCAGCAGGAACCTTAGGGGCGAGCAGTACTTC
CASRNLRGEQYF